The 16 T cell receptor beta chains listed next were all sequenced from one sample in a study of blood T cell repertoires in COVID-19. Clones were sequenced by immunoSEQ multiplex PCR, and TCRdb holds only the in-frame ones, with some missing. The sample consists of approximately 530,000 clones, approximately 88% of them appearing once. The sequenced sample was peripheral blood. The receptor source for this set is a woman between 50 and 59 years old with COVID-19, enrolled during active disease.

Only one count was recorded for this clone. The V and J genes are TRBV19 and TRBJ1-1, with D possibly matching TRBD1 (6 bases). V was trimmed by 3 bases and J by 4 bases, leaving 12 bases between them. This CDR3 comprises 14 residues. CDR1 is LNHDA, CDR2 SQIVND, per germline (reference sequence). The chain's CDR3 is CASSIKQGGTEAFF. In nucleotides, the CDR3 is TGTGCCAGTAGTATTAAGCAAGGGGGCACTGAAGCTTTCTTT. Combining the CDR3 with reference TRBV19 and TRBJ1-1 gives the whole variable domain DGGITQSPKYLFRKEGQNVTLSCEQNLNHDAMYWYRQDPGQGLRLIYYSQIVNDFQKGDIAEGYSVSREKKESFPLTVTSAQKNPTAFYLCASSIKQGGTEAFFGQGTRLTVV.

The rearrangement links TRBV7-3 to TRBJ1-3, with D possibly being TRBD1 (5 bases). The ends were cut back, 5 bases at V and 4 bases at J, with 12 bases in the middle. Germline CDR1 and CDR2: SGHTA and FQGTGA. This CDR3 region has 14 residues. The CDR3 spells CASSIDRQGNTIYF. CDR3 in DNA: TGTGCCAGCAGCATCGACCGACAGGGAAACACCATATATTTT.

V usage is TRBV5-1 and J usage is TRBJ1-4, with TRBD1 matching over 7 bases. Trimming at V came to 0 bases and at J to 7 bases, leaving 6 bases not matched to a gene. Germline V gene sequence: CDR1 SGHRS, CDR2 YFSETQ. This CDR3 has 15 amino acids. The CDR3 here is CASSLGGTATEKLFF. The CDR3 coding sequence is TGCGCCAGCAGCTTGGGAGGGACAGCGACTGAAAAACTGTTTTTT.

The V gene is TRBV28, the J gene TRBJ1-2; D not certain. V lost 11 bases, J lost 2 bases, and 12 bases lay in between. This CDR3 is 12 amino acids long. Germline values: CDR1 MDHEN, CDR2 SYDVKM. The DNA for the CDR3 is TGTGCCTGTTCCTGGGCGAACTATGGCTACACCTTC. Translated: CACSWANYGYTF.

V and J are TRBV7-6 and TRBJ1-3, with TRBD1 matching 8 bases. The trim removed 4 bases at V and 4 bases at J, leaving 3 bases unmatched. The CDR3 spans 14 residues. CDR1 and CDR2 from the germline V gene are SGHVS and FNYEAQ. CDR3 coding DNA: TGTGCCAGCAGCTCCAGGACAGGGGGAAACACCATATATTTT. Encoded protein: CASSSRTGGNTIYF.

The V call is TRBV18, the J call TRBJ2-7, with 8 bases matching TRBD2. CDR1 is KGHSH and CDR2 is LQKENI in the germline V gene. This CDR3 region has 14 residues. J lost 6 bases, V lost 5 bases, and 9 bases had no gene match. The CDR3 is CASSIGGARIEQYF. CDR3 nucleotides: TGTGCCAGCTCAATCGGGGGGGCCCGTATCGAGCAGTACTTC.

This chain uses TRBV3-1 (or the pseudogene TRBV3-2) with TRBJ1-3; D ambiguous. The germline gives CDR1 LGHDT, CDR2 YNNKEL (reference sequence). The CDR3 totals 14 residues. The V and J ends lost 3 bases and 4 bases respectively, with 10 bases between them. This CDR3 reads CASSQRFRGNTIYF. In DNA, the CDR3 is TGTGCCAGCAGCCAGAGGTTCAGAGGAAACACCATATATTTT.

The CDR3 coding sequence is TGTGCCAGCAGCTTGTTACTAGCAGGTCCCGACGAGCAGTACTTC. Protein sequence: CASSLLLAGPDEQYF. The genes are TRBV5-4 and TRBJ2-7; weak D call: TRBD2 (6 bases). V lost 1 base, J lost 5 bases, and 16 bases lay in between. Germline-derived CDR1 and CDR2 are SGHNT and YYREEE (reference sequence). CDR3 size: 15 residues. Filled out from reference TRBV5-4 and TRBJ2-7, the complete variable domain reads ETGVTQSPTHLIKTRGQQVTLRCSSQSGHNTVSWYQQALGQGPQFIFQYYREEENGRGNFPPRFSGLQFPNYSSELNVNALELDDSALYLCASSLLLAGPDEQYFGPGTRLTVT.

The chain is built from TRBV30 and TRBJ1-1; D might be TRBD1 (6 bases). In germline, CDR1 is GTSNPN, CDR2 SVGIG (reference sequence). This CDR3 has 15 residues. The V gene lost 4 bases and the J gene lost 0 bases, with 15 bases spanning the gap. For the CDR3, the DNA is TGTGCCTGGACCAGAGGGACAAAATTGAACACTGAAGCTTTCTTT. It codes for CAWTRGTKLNTEAFF.

This clone was recorded once. V and J are TRBV18 and TRBJ2-7; 8 bases are a match to TRBD1. CDR3 length: 15 amino acids. Per germline, CDR1 KGHSH and CDR2 LQKENI. V was pared by 0 bases and J by 2 bases, with 3 bases of the junction left unmatched. In DNA form, the CDR3 reads TGTGCCAGCTCACCACCGGGGACAGGCACCTACGAGCAGTACTTC. It is translated as CASSPPGTGTYEQYF.

The J gene is TRBJ2-3, the V gene TRBV9; the D is unclear. Trimming removed 6 bases from V and 6 bases from J, with 20 bases in between. The germline CDR1 and CDR2 sequences are SGDLS and YYNGEE. This CDR3 spans 15 amino acids. CDR3 nucleotide sequence: TGTGCCAGCACCACCCTGGGCGAGCTGGCGGATACGCAGTATTTT. Its protein product is CASTTLGELADTQYF.

The CDR3 nucleotides are TGTGCCACCGCGGACAGCTCTAATGAAAAACTGTTTTTT. This codes for CATADSSNEKLFF. This chain connects TRBV5-4 to TRBJ1-4; weak D call: TRBD1 (6 bases). In germline, CDR1 is SGHNT, CDR2 YYREEE (reference sequence). With 9 bases removed from V and 3 bases from J, the gap between germline ends came to 12 bases. The CDR3 runs to 13 residues.

V and J are TRBV6-1 and TRBJ2-3, with 11 nucleotides matching TRBD2. From germline, CDR1 is MNHNS and CDR2 SASEGT. V lost 2 bases, J lost 0 bases, and 4 bases stayed unmatched. This CDR3 region has 17 residues. The CDR3 nucleotides are TGTGCCAGCAGTGAACTAGCGGGGGGTTACAGCACAGATACGCAGTATTTT. It translates to CASSELAGGYSTDTQYF.

The genes are TRBV7-2 and TRBJ2-3; TRBD2 is a possible D gene (6 bases). V shed 1 base and J shed 2 bases, with 13 bases lying between them. CDR3 length equals 16 residues. Germline V CDR1 and CDR2: SGHTA, FQGNSA. The CDR3 protein is CASSLVSGLPTDTQYF. The CDR3 region has the DNA TGTGCCAGCAGCTTAGTGTCCGGACTACCCACAGATACGCAGTATTTT. Full variable domain (rest looked up from reference TRBV7-2 and TRBJ2-3): GAGVSQSPSNKVTEKGKDVELRCDPISGHTALYWYRQSLGQGLEFLIYFQGNSAPDKSGLPSDRFSAERTGGSVSTLTIQRTQQEDSAVYLCASSLVSGLPTDTQYFGPGTRLTVL.

This rearrangement joins TRBV5-6 to TRBJ2-7; TRBD2 matches at 10 bases. The germline CDR1 and CDR2 sequences are SGHDT and YYEEEE. The CDR3 loop spans 14 amino acids. Unmatched junction bases numbered 4, after V lost 0 bases and J lost 7 bases. The CDR3 DNA is TGTGCCAGCAGCTTGGTACTAGCGGGGAGGGAGCAGTACTTC. This sequence encodes CASSLVLAGREQYF.

The chain uses TRBV30 and TRBJ1-2; D might be TRBD1 (6 bases). V was trimmed by 2 bases and J by 3 bases, leaving 10 bases between them. The V gene's germline CDR1 is GTSNPN and CDR2 SVGIG (reference sequence). CDR3 length: 13 residues. DNA for the CDR3: TGTGCCTGGAGTCAGGACAGAGACTATGGCTACACCTTC. Its protein product is CAWSQDRDYGYTF.